This T cell receptor beta chain was identified in a study of neurological immune-mediated disorders. TCRdb reanalysed the 5' RACE reads using MiXCR and keeps one entry per CDR3 protein. This table has 66,000 or so distinct CDR3 sequences, nearly 3.5% appearing once. Germline lookup yields CDR1 SNHLY and CDR2 FYNNEI. CDR3 length equals 13 residues. The ends were cut back, 8 bases at V and 4 bases at J, with 11 bases in the middle. This clonotype was observed many times. This clonotype was sampled from a middle-aged man with multiple sclerosis. The chain uses TRBV2 and TRBJ1-4; D ambiguous. The specimen was PBMCs. DNA for the CDR3: TGTGCCAGCCTAGTCCGAATTAATGAAAAACTGTTTTTT. It is translated as CASLVRINEKLFF.